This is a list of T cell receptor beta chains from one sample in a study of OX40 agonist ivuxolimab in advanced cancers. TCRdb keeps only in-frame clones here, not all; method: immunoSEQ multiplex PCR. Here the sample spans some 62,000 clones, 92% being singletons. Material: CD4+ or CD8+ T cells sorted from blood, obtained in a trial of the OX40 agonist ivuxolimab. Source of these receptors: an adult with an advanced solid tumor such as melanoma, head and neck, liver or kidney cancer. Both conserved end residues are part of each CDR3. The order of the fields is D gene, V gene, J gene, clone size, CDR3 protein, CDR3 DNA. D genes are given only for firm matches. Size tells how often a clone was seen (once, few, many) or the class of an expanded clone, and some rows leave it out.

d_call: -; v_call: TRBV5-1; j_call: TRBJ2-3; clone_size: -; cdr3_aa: CASSLGPGEWQYF; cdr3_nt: TGCGCCAGCAGCTTGGGGCCAGGGGAATGGCAGTATTTT
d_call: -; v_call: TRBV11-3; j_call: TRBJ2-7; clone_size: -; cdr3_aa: CASSSPIYEQYF; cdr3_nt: TGTGCCAGCAGCTCACCTATCTACGAGCAGTACTTC
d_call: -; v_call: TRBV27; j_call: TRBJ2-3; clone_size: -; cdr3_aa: CASRGLTSGGRTLADTQYF; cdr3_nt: TGTGCCAGCAGGGGGTTGACTTCGGGCGGTCGGACTCTTGCAGATACGCAGTATTTT
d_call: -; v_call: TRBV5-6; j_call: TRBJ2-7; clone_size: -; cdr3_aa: CASSRDGSWTTRSEQYF; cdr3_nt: TGTGCCAGCAGCCGAGACGGTTCGTGGACTACCCGCAGCGAGCAGTACTTC
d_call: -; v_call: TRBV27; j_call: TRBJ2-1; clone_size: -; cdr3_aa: CASSHLPGGTSSYNEQFF; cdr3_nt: TGTGCCAGCAGCCATCTCCCCGGGGGAACCAGCTCCTACAATGAGCAGTTCTTC
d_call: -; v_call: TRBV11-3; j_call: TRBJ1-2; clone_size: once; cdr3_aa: CASSQHRWGIANYGYTF; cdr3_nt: TGTGCCAGCAGCCAACACCGGTGGGGCATAGCTAACTATGGCTACACCTTC
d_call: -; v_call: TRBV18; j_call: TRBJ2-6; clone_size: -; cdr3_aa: CASSPTTAGANVLTF; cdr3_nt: TGTGCCAGCTCACCAACGACAGCTGGGGCCAACGTCCTGACTTTC
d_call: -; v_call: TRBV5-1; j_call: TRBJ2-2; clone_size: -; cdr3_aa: CASSLESVRVELYF; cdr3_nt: TGCGCCAGCAGCTTGGAAAGTGTGCGGGTAGAGCTGTATTTT
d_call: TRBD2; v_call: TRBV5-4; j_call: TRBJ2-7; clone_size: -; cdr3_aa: CASSREGRLAGYEQYF; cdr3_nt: TGTGCCAGCAGCCGCGAGGGGCGTCTAGCGGGTTACGAGCAGTACTTC
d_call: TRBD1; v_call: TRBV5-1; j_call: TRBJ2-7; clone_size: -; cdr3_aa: CASRRQGLTQQYF; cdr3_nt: TGCGCCAGCCGAAGACAGGGATTAACTCAGCAGTACTTC
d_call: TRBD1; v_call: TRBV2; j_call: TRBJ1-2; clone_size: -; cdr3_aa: CASGTGNLDGYTF; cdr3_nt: TGTGCCAGTGGGACAGGGAACCTTGATGGCTACACCTTC
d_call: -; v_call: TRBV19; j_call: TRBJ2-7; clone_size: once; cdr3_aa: CASSIPGQAYEQYF; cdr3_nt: TGTGCCAGTAGTATCCCGGGACAAGCCTACGAGCAGTACTTC
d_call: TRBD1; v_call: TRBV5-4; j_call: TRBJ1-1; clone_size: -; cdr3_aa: CASSFDPGGIRSTEAFF; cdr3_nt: TGTGCCAGCAGCTTTGATCCAGGGGGCATTAGGAGCACTGAAGCTTTCTTT
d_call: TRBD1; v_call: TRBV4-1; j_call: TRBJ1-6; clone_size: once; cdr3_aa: CASSPEEGALVSPLHF; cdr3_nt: TGCGCCAGCAGCCCGGAAGAGGGGGCTTTGGTCTCACCCCTCCACTTT
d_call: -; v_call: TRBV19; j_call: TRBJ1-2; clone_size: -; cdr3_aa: CASSTGVGPGSYGYTF; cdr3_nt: TGTGCCAGTAGTACGGGTGTAGGGCCGGGGAGCTATGGCTACACCTTC
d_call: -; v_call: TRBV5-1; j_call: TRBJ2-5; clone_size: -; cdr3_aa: CASSLLGARSQETQYF; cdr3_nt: TGCGCCAGCAGCTTGTTGGGGGCTCGCTCCCAAGAGACCCAGTACTTC
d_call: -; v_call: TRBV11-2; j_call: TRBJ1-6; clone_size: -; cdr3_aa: CASSLGQSSYNSPLHF; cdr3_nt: TGTGCCAGCAGCTTAGGACAGAGCTCCTATAATTCACCCCTCCACTTT
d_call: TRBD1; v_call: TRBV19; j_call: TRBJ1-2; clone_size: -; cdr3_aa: CASSLGQGAAYGYTF; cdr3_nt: TGTGCCAGTAGTCTCGGACAGGGGGCTGCTTATGGCTACACCTTC
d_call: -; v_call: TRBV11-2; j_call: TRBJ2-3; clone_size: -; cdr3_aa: CASSPPGDLTDTQYF; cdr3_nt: TGTGCCAGCAGCCCACCGGGAGACCTCACAGATACGCAGTATTTT
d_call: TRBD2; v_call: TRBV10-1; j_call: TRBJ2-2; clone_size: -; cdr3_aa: CASSVLAANTGELFF; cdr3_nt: TGCGCCAGCAGTGTTCTAGCGGCGAACACCGGGGAGCTGTTTTTT
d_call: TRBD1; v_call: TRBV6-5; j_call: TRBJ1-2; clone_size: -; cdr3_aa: CASSYFSRGGGYTF; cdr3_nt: TGTGCCAGCAGTTACTTCTCCAGGGGGGGAGGCTACACCTTC
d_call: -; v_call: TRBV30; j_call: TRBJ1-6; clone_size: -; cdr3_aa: CAWTVNNSPLHF; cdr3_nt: TGTGCCTGGACGGTAAATAATTCACCCCTCCACTTT
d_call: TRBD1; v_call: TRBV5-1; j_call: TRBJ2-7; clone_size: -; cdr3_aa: CASSLGGRGNVDEQYF; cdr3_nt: TGCGCCAGCAGCTTGGGGGGCAGGGGGAACGTAGACGAGCAGTACTTC
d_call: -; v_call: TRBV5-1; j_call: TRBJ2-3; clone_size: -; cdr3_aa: CASSLVPSTDTQYF; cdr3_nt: TGCGCCAGCAGCTTGGTGCCTAGCACAGATACGCAGTATTTT
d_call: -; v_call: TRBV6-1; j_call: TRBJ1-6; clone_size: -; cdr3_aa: CASSETRDPNSPLHF; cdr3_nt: TGTGCCAGCAGTGAGACCCGCGATCCCAATTCACCCCTCCACTTT
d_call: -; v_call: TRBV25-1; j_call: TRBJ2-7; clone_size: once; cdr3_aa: CASSDPAGATYEQYF; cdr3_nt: TGTGCCAGCAGTGACCCGGCAGGCGCAACCTACGAGCAGTACTTC
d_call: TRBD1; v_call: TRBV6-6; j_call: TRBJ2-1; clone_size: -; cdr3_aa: CASSYWDRPLNEQFF; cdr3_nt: TGTGCCAGCAGTTATTGGGACAGGCCGCTCAATGAGCAGTTCTTC
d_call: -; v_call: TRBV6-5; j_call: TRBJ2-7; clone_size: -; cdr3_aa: CASSWGDRLYEQYF; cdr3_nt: TGTGCCAGCAGTTGGGGGGACAGACTCTACGAGCAGTACTTC
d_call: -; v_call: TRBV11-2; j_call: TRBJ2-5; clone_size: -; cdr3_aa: CASSLSRGRETQYF; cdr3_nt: TGTGCCAGCAGCTTATCTCGAGGCCGAGAGACCCAGTACTTC
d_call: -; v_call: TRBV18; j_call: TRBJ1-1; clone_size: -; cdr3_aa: CASSPRGETKNTEAFF; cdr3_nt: TGTGCCAGCTCACCACGGGGGGAGACTAAGAACACTGAAGCTTTCTTT
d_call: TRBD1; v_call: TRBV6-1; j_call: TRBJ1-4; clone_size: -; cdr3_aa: CASSAQGARGNEKLFF; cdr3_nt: TGTGCCAGCAGTGCTCAGGGGGCGCGTGGTAATGAAAAACTGTTTTTT
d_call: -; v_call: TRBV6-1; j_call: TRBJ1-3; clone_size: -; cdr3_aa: CALRRGDGNTIYF; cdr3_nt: TGTGCCCTTAGACGGGGGGACGGAAACACCATATATTTT
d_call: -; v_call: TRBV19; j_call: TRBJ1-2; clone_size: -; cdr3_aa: CASSIGQGGNYGYTF; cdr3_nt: TGTGCCAGTAGTATAGGCCAGGGAGGCAACTATGGCTACACCTTC
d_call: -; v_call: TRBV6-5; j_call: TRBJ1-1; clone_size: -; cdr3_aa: CASSYSRNTEAFF; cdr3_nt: TGTGCCAGCAGTTATTCAAGGAACACTGAAGCTTTCTTT
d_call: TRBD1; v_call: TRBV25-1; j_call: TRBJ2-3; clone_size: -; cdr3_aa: CASSATMTGSTDTQYF; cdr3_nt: TGTGCCAGCAGTGCAACCATGACAGGGAGCACAGATACGCAGTATTTT
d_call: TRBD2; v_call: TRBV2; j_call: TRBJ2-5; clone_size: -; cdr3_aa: CASSPTGTSGETQYF; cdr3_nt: TGTGCCAGCAGTCCGACCGGGACTAGCGGGGAGACCCAGTACTTC
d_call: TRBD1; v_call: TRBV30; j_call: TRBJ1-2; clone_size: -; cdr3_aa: CAGRRPGQNYGYTF; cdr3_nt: TGTGCCGGAAGGCGACCGGGACAGAACTATGGCTACACCTTC
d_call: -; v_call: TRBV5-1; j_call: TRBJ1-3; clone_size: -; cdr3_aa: CASSLGSSGNTIYF; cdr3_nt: TGCGCCAGCAGCTTGGGTTCCTCTGGAAACACCATATATTTT
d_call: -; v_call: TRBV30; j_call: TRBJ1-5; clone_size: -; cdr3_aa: CAWNSGTPSNQPQHF; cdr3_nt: TGTGCCTGGAACTCCGGGACACCCAGCAATCAGCCCCAGCATTTT
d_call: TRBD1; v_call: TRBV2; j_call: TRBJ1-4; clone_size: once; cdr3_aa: CASSGQGGNEKLFF; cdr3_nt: TGTGCCAGCAGCGGACAGGGAGGCAATGAAAAACTGTTTTTT
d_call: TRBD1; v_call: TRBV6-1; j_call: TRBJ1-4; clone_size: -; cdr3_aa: CASSEVWTGGANEKLFF; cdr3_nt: TGTGCCAGCAGTGAGGTGTGGACAGGGGGCGCGAATGAAAAACTGTTTTTT
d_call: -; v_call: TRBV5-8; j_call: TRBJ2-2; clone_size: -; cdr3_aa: CASPTVYTGELFF; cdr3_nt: TGTGCCAGCCCCACAGTTTACACCGGGGAGCTGTTTTTT
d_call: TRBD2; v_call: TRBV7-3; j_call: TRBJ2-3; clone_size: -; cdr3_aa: CASSSPGTTRMEDTQYF; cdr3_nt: TGTGCCAGCAGCTCCCCCGGGACTACCCGTATGGAAGATACGCAGTATTTT
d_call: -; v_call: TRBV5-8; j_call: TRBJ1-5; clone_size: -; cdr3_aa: CASSFYVQGGQPQHF; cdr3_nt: TGTGCCAGCAGCTTTTATGTACAGGGTGGGCAGCCCCAGCATTTT
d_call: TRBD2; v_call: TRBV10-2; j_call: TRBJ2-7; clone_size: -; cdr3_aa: CATMIAGGVGEQYF; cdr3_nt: TGCGCCACCATGATAGCGGGAGGAGTGGGTGAGCAGTACTTC
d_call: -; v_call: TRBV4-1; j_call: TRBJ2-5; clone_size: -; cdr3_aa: CASSQDPVQETQYF; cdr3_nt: TGCGCCAGCAGCCAAGATCCGGTGCAAGAGACCCAGTACTTC
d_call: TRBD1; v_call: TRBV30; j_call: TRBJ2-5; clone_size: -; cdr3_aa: CAWSGTGEETQYF; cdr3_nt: TGTGCCTGGAGTGGGACAGGGGAGGAGACCCAGTACTTC
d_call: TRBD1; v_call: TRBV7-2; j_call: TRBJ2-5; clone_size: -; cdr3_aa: CASSSLGQGQETQYF; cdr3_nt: TGTGCCAGCAGCTCCCTTGGACAGGGCCAAGAGACCCAGTACTTC
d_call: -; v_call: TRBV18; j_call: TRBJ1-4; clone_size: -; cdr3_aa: CASSPFQGEKLFF; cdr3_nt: TGTGCCAGCTCACCGTTCCAAGGGGAAAAACTGTTTTTT
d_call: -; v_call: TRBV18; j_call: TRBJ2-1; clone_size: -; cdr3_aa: CASSPEQGVNEQFF; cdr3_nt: TGTGCCAGCTCACCGGAACAGGGTGTGAATGAGCAGTTCTTC
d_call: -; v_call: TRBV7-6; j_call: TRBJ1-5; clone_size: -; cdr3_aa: CASSLGGGNQPQHF; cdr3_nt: TGTGCCAGCAGCTTAGGGGGGGGAAATCAGCCCCAGCATTTT
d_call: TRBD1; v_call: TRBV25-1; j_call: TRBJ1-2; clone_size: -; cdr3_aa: CASSANRGTNYGYTF; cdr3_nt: TGTGCCAGCAGTGCGAACAGGGGAACTAACTATGGCTACACCTTC
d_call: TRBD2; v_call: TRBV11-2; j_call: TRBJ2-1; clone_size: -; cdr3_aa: CASSQTSVYNEQFF; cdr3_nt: TGTGCCAGCAGCCAGACTAGCGTGTACAATGAGCAGTTCTTC